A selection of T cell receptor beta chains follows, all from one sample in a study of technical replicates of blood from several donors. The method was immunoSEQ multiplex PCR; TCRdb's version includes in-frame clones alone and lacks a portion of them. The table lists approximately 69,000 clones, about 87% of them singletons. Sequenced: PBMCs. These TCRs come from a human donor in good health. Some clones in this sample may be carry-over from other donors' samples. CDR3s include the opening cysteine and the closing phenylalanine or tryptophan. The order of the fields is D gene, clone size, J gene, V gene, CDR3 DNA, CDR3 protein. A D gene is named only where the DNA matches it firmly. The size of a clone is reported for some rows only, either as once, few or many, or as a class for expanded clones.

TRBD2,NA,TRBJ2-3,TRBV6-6,TGTGCCAGCTCTCCCGGGACTAGACTCACAGATACGCAGTATTTT,CASSPGTRLTDTQYF
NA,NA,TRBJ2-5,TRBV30,TGTGCCTGGAGTTCTAACATCCGCGGGACCCAGTACTTC,CAWSSNIRGTQYF
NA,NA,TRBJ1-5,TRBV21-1,TGTGCCAGCGGAGTTAGTACAGGGGGTCCTGGACCCCAGCATTTT,CASGVSTGGPGPQHF
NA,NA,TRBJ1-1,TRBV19,TGTGCCAGTAGTCCCAGACTTGCTGAAGCTTTCTTT,CASSPRLAEAFF
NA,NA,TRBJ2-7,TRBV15,TGTGCCACCAGCAGAGACCCGCGGGACGAGCAGTACTTC,CATSRDPRDEQYF
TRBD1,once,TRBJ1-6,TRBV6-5,TGTGCCAGCAGGAGAGACAGGGGCAATTCACCCCTCCACTTT,CASRRDRGNSPLHF
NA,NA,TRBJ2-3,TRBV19,TGTGCCAGTCAAAACCGGGACTCGGGCACAGATACGCAGTATTTT,CASQNRDSGTDTQYF
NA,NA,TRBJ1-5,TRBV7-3,TGTGCCAGCAGCTTGACCGGGAATAGCAATCAGCCCCAGCATTTT,CASSLTGNSNQPQHF
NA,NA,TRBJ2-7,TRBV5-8,TGTGCCAGCAGCCATCGGGGCGGGGCGTCCTACGAGCAGTACTTC,CASSHRGGASYEQYF
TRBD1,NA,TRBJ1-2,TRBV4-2,TGTGCCAGCAGTCGGACAGGGGGCAGTTCTGGCTACACCTTC,CASSRTGGSSGYTF
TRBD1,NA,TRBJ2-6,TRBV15,TGTGCCACCAGCAGCAGGGGGCCTGGGGCCAACGTCCTGACTTTC,CATSSRGPGANVLTF
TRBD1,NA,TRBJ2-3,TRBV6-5,TGTGCCAGCAGGAGACAGGGTTCAGATACGCAGTATTTT,CASRRQGSDTQYF
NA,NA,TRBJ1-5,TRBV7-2,TGTGCCAGCACCCGGAACTATGATCAGCCCCAGCATTTT,CASTRNYDQPQHF
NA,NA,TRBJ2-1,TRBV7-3,TGTGCCAGCAGCTTAATTGACGGGAGAAGCTACAATGAGCAGTTCTTC,CASSLIDGRSYNEQFF
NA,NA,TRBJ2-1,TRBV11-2,TGTGCCAGCAGCTTAGTTGTTAGCGGAGGCTCCTACAATGAGCAGTTCTTC,CASSLVVSGGSYNEQFF
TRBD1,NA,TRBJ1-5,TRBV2,TGTGCCAGCAAGCCGACAGGGCTACAGCCCCAGCATTTT,CASKPTGLQPQHF
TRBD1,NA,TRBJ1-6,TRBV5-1,TGCGCCAGCAGCGAGGGACAGATAAATTCACCCCTCCACTTT,CASSEGQINSPLHF
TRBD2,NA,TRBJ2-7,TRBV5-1,TGCGCCAGCAGCCCCGGGACTAGCGGGGTCGAGCAGTACTTC,CASSPGTSGVEQYF
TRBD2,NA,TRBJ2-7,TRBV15,TGTGCCACCAGCAGAGAGAAAAGACTAGCTAGTATAGACGAGCAGTACTTC,CATSREKRLASIDEQYF
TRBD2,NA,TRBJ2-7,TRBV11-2,TGTGCCAGCAGCGCCCGCGGGGGGCCGTCCTACGAGCAGTACTTC,CASSARGGPSYEQYF
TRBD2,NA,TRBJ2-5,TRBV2,TGTGCCAGCAGTGTCGGGACTAGCGGTCAAGAGACCCAGTACTTC,CASSVGTSGQETQYF
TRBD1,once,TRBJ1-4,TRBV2,TGTGCCAGCAGTCTTGACAGGGACACTGAAAAACTGTTTTTT,CASSLDRDTEKLFF
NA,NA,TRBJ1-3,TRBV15,TGTGCCACCAGCAGGAAAATAACAGGACCCACCATATATTTT,CATSRKITGPTIYF
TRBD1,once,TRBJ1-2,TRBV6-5,TGTGCCAGCAGTTTAGACAGGGGGGTCTATGGCTACACCTTC,CASSLDRGVYGYTF
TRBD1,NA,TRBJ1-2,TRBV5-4,TGTGCCAGCAGCCCAGAACCGGGACAGCCTAGGCAGTTC,CASSPEPGQPRQF
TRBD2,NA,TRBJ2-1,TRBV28,TGTGCCAGCAGACACGGGGGGTCCTCCTACAATGAGCAGTTCTTC,CASRHGGSSYNEQFF
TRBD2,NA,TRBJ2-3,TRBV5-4,TGTGCCAGCAGCTTGATTAGCGGGAGGAATGGTGATACGCAGTATTTT,CASSLISGRNGDTQYF